The clone carrying this T cell receptor (beta chain) was counted ten times or more. Its antigen is not known. This sample is part of a study of T cells in Graves' hyperthyroidism and ophthalmopathy. Notes on the study in general: Most thyroid clonotypes with frequency above 0.001 were detected in blood. Ophthalmopathy was separated from stable hyperthyroidism by a 13 V-J model.

When ophthalmopathy did not progress within 18 months, Graves' hyperthyroidism was considered stable. Clinical symptoms, serum thyroxine, TRAb, thyroid ultrasound and orbital computed tomography informed diagnoses. This CDR3 has 17 residues. Per the germline V gene, CDR1 is MNHNS and CDR2 is SASEGT. The V segment lost 7 bases and the J segment 1 base; nucleotides outside the gene matches: 10. Authors of the study amplified TCR beta CDR3 regions from RNA transcripts. When the TCR CDR3 underwent first-round RT-PCR, the HTBI primer set was used. A single record per CDR3 protein comes from TCRdb applying MiXCR to the multiplex PCR reads. The data show a few hundred thousand distinct CDR3 sequences, under 15% seen once.

V is TRBV6-1 and J is TRBJ2-2, with 9 bases aligning to TRBD2. This sequence originates from a woman aged 18-29 years with Graves' hyperthyroidism. The sample comprised blood. The CDR3 DNA is TGTGCCAGCACCTCCACTAGCGGGCGATGGAACACCGGGGAGCTGTTTTTT. Its protein product is CASTSTSGRWNTGELFF.